The source of this T cell receptor beta chain is a study of T cells in Graves' hyperthyroidism and ophthalmopathy. Study results and limitations: Blood also held most thyroid clonotypes expanded beyond 0.001. Ophthalmopathy was identified by the model a median roughly 6.5 months ahead of onset. The authors' 13 V-J model separated ophthalmopathy from stable hyperthyroidism.

At least ten counts were recorded for this clonotype. Its antigen remains unknown. Regions amplified from RNA transcripts were the TCR beta CDR3 regions. The HTBI primer set drove a first-round RT-PCR of the TCR CDR3. TCRdb re-derived calls from the multiplex PCR reads in MiXCR, one entry per CDR3 protein. The sample lists around 380,000 distinct CDR3 sequences, about 14% occurring once. This CDR3 has 14 residues. With 6 bases removed from V and 5 bases from J, the gap between germline ends came to 14 bases. Germline V gene data show CDR1 as MNHEY and CDR2 as SMNVEV (reference sequence). Uncontrolled infection, other autoimmune disease, pregnancy and lactation each barred patients from inclusion.

Sequenced material: blood. This chain uses TRBV27 with TRBJ1-5; D remains ambiguous. This clonotype was obtained from a man aged 30 to 45 with Graves' hyperthyroidism that later progressed to Graves' ophthalmopathy. The DNA of the CDR3 is TGTGCCAGCAGAACATTTCTCGGGGATCAGCCCCAGCATTTT. This encodes CASRTFLGDQPQHF.